This TCR beta chain was sequenced in a study of T-cell reconstitution after alpha-beta-depleted transplantation in children. Whole-study results and caveats: In patients about two months after transplant, alpha-beta T cells reportedly arose from several hundred expanded graft clones.

This clonotype came up a few times. Its antigen is not identified. It was with unique molecular identifiers that the TCRbeta library was prepared. TCRdb reanalysed the PCR reads using MiXCR and keeps one entry per CDR3 protein. Of approximately 980,000 distinct CDR3 sequences listed, under 30% are singletons. The sequence derives from a boy in the first two years of life who had a stem cell transplant for SCID, so the T cells may come from the graft donor. This specimen consisted of PBMCs, mostly from graft donor cells, obtained 360 days after TCRalphabeta/CD19-depleted stem cell transplant.

In nucleotides, the CDR3 is TGCAGCGGCGAAACAGGGGCTGGAGAGACCCAGTACTTC. This encodes CSGETGAGETQYF. The chain is built from TRBV29-1 and TRBJ2-5, with TRBD1 matching over 7 bases. Germline CDR1 and CDR2: SQVTM and ANQGSEA. The CDR3 spans 13 residues. Losses at the gene ends were 7 bases for V and 4 bases for J; bases not matched to a gene: 9.